This T cell receptor beta chain was obtained from a study of shared clonotypes between healthy human individuals. Broader study findings: Sequencing depth was expected to affect clonotype sharing among donors.

Points on this clone: As yet, its antigen is unknown.

When replicate PCRs were run on sorted subsets, they used around 200 ng DNA, 28,000 or so T cell genomes. Repertoires were generated with immunoSEQ multiplex PCR, while TCRdb's copy carries only in-frame clones and drops some. The data hold around 750,000 clones, with approximately 79% observed a single time. Negatively enriched CD4+ T cells were divided by CD45RA into naive and memory. CDR3 length: 14 amino acids. V dropped 3 bases and J dropped 3 bases, with 11 bases sitting between them. The V gene's germline CDR1 is SGHTA and CDR2 FQGNSA. What was sequenced was memory CD4+ T cells sorted from blood. As for subset: CD45RA-negative fraction. The V and J genes are TRBV7-2 and TRBJ1-1; no firm D call. The clonotype comes from a woman in her twenties or thirties in good health. CDR3 in amino acids: CASSFHIKDTEAFF. The CDR3 nucleotides read TGTGCCAGCAGCTTCCATATCAAGGACACTGAAGCTTTCTTT. Combining the CDR3 with reference TRBV7-2 and TRBJ1-1 gives the whole variable domain GAGVSQSPSNKVTEKGKDVELRCDPISGHTALYWYRQSLGQGLEFLIYFQGNSAPDKSGLPSDRFSAERTGGSVSTLTIQRTQQEDSAVYLCASSFHIKDTEAFFGQGTRLTVV.